This T cell receptor beta chain was identified during a study of cytotoxic CD8 clonotypes in ibrutinib-treated CLL. Investigators sought sequencing depths of between 1 in 200,000 and 1 in 1 million T cells. Sequenced by immunoSEQ multiplex PCR; TCRdb stores in-frame clones only, minus some. The table has 20,000 to 25,000 clones, 70% to 75% seen once; the top ten hold under 50%. PBMCs were cryopreserved, and 2 to 2.5 micrograms of genomic DNA from them went into TCR beta libraries. This clone was seen a few times. This receptor was taken from a human donor with chronic lymphocytic leukemia. The material sequenced was PBMCs, taken after 12 months of ibrutinib treatment.

This chain's CDR3 is CASSETGRSPLHF. DNA of the CDR3: TGTGCCAGCAGTGAGACAGGGCGATCACCCCTCCACTTT. This chain connects TRBV6-1 to TRBJ1-6; 7 bases fit TRBD1. The CDR3 extends over 13 amino acids. The V and J ends lost 3 bases and 10 bases, in that order; junction bases with no gene match: 3. Germline V gene lookup returns CDR1 MNHNS and CDR2 SASEGT.